Presented here are 20 T cell receptor beta chains from one specimen sequenced in a study of T cell responses to AZD1222 COVID-19 vaccine. The repertoire was sequenced with immunoSEQ multiplex PCR; TCRdb's copy has only in-frame clones and lacks some. The sample shows tens of thousands of clones, 85% to 90% of them seen only once. Sequencing was performed on peripheral blood, taken 28 days after the second AZD1222 dose. The receptors were gathered from an adult who received the AZD1222 COVID-19 vaccine.

This sequence joins TRBV24-1 and TRBJ2-3; 7 positions agree with TRBD1. With V trimmed by 0 bases and J by 7 bases, 15 bases remained unmatched. Germline CDR1 and CDR2: KGHDR and SFDVKD. This CDR3 contains 18 residues. The CDR3 region is CATSDLGDERGQVNTQYF. The CDR3 DNA reads as TGTGCCACCAGTGATTTGGGGGATGAGAGGGGGCAAGTGAATACGCAGTATTTT.

This clone has a single count. This sequence joins TRBV28 and TRBJ1-6; D unclear. Germline-derived CDR1 and CDR2 are MDHEN and SYDVKM. Between the trimmed V and J ends, which lost 2 bases and 5 bases, there was a span of 7 bases. The CDR3 contains 14 residues. CDR3 region: CASSLNPNNSPLHF. Here the CDR3 DNA reads TGTGCCAGCAGTTTAAACCCCAATAATTCACCCCTCCACTTT.

The rearrangement links TRBV5-4 to TRBJ1-3; D possibly corresponds to TRBD1 (6 bases). This CDR3 has 16 residues. V was cut by 4 bases and J by 0 bases, with 14 bases left in between. Germline CDR1 SGHNT, CDR2 YYREEE (reference sequence). Here the CDR3 reads CASSPETGLSGNTIYF. The CDR3 coding sequence is TGTGCCAGCAGCCCCGAGACAGGTCTCTCTGGAAACACCATATATTTT.

This chain links TRBV2 with TRBJ1-2; D is ambiguous. From germline, CDR1 is SNHLY and CDR2 FYNNEI. The V end was cut by 11 bases, the J end by 0 bases, with 10 bases between. This CDR3 has 12 amino acids. In nucleotides, the CDR3 is TGTGCCTGTGTAGAAGCTAACTATGGCTACACCTTC. It translates to CACVEANYGYTF.

This clone came up once. V and J are TRBV7-2 and TRBJ2-1; 15 bases are a match to TRBD2. V shed 5 bases, J shed 6 bases, and the junction held 8 bases outside the gene matches. Germline V CDR1 and CDR2: SGHTA, FQGNSA. This CDR3 region has 17 residues. In DNA, the CDR3 is TGTGCCAGCAGCCGTCACGGGGGACTAGCGGGGGGCAATGAGCAGTTCTTC. This sequence encodes CASSRHGGLAGGNEQFF.

The gene calls are TRBV7-9 and TRBJ1-5; the D is unclear. Trimming shortened V by 7 bases and J by 9 bases, and 16 bases separated the two germline ends. Germline V gene sequence: CDR1 SEHNR, CDR2 FQNEAQ (reference sequence). The CDR3 runs to 13 residues. Written as DNA, the CDR3 is TGTGCCAGCACCAACTCGGTCGAGGGGCCCCAGCATTTT. It translates to CASTNSVEGPQHF.

V usage is TRBV14 and J usage is TRBJ2-1, with 11 bases that match TRBD2. Germline values: CDR1 SGHDN, CDR2 FVKESK. The length of the CDR3 is 15 residues. V gave up 4 bases and J gave up 4 bases; unmatched junction bases: 3. CDR3 DNA: TGTGCCAGCAGCCTAGCGGGGGGGCTTTACAATGAGCAGTTCTTC. The encoded protein is CASSLAGGLYNEQFF.

V and J are TRBV2 and TRBJ2-7; 11 bases agree with TRBD2. CDR3 length equals 14 residues. The V gene's germline CDR1 is SNHLY and CDR2 FYNNEI. J was trimmed by 1 base and V by 10 bases; bases with no gene match: 6. The CDR3 loop reads CATKASGGSYEQYF. CDR3 sequence (DNA): TGTGCCACCAAAGCTAGCGGGGGGTCCTACGAGCAGTACTTC.

V gene TRBV28 combines with J gene TRBJ1-2; D unclear. CDR1 is MDHEN, CDR2 SYDVKM, per germline. The CDR3 spans 14 residues. The V and J ends lost 4 bases and 2 bases respectively, with 11 bases between them. CDR3 bases: TGTGCCAGCAGTTATACGAATTCGAACTATGGCTACACCTTC. It codes for CASSYTNSNYGYTF.

This clone has more than one count but fewer than ten. Other DNA sequences in the same sample also yield this CDR3. The chain carries TRBV28 and TRBJ2-7, with D perhaps assigned TRBD1 or TRBD2 (6 bases each). The CDR3 is 13 residues long. The germline CDR1 and CDR2 sequences are MDHEN and SYDVKM. V was trimmed by 11 bases and J by 2 bases, leaving 16 bases between them. CDR3 coding DNA: TGTGCCCTAGGGGGGCGGGTACCCTACGAGCAGTACTTC. The encoded protein is CALGGRVPYEQYF. The full variable domain, with the rest looked up from reference TRBV28 and TRBJ2-7, is DVKVTQSSRYLVKRTGEKVFLECVQDMDHENMFWYRQDPGLGLRLIYFSYDVKMKEKGDIPEGYSVSREKKERFSLILESASTNQTSMYLCALGGRVPYEQYFGPGTRLTVT.

The rearrangement links TRBV12-3 or TRBV12-4 to TRBJ2-5; 7 bases match TRBD1. Germline trimming cut 5 bases from V and 5 bases from J; bases unmatched to any gene: 5. This CDR3 spans 13 amino acids. The CDR3 reads CASSVGQKETQYF. For the CDR3, the DNA is TGTGCCAGCAGTGTGGGACAGAAGGAGACCCAGTACTTC.

The chain employs TRBV5-1 and TRBJ2-5; 12 nucleotides line up with TRBD2. The germline V gene encodes CDR1 SGHRS and CDR2 YFSETQ. V dropped 2 bases and J dropped 4; count of bases not matched to a gene: 9. This CDR3 spans 17 amino acids. The CDR3 nucleotides are TGCGCCAGCAGCTTACGTCTAGCGGGGGGGCCAGGAGAGACCCAGTACTTC. This codes for CASSLRLAGGPGETQYF.

This rearrangement joins TRBV18 to TRBJ1-5; tentatively, D is TRBD1 (5 bases). Germline V gene sequence: CDR1 KGHSH, CDR2 LQKENI. The CDR3 spans 15 residues. V gave up 6 bases and J gave up 2 bases, with 14 bases separating them. CDR3 DNA sequence: TGTGCCAGCTCCTTGGGGCAGGGAGGCAATCAGCCCCAGCATTTT. Translation gives CASSLGQGGNQPQHF.

The sample holds a few counts of this clone. The chain employs TRBV18 and TRBJ2-5; TRBD2 aligns across 11 bases. The germline CDR1 and CDR2 sequences are KGHSH and LQKENI. CDR3 size: 16 residues. V gave up 0 bases and J gave up 6 bases; unmatched junction bases: 6. The CDR3: CASSPPSGGARKTQYF. CDR3 DNA: TGTGCCAGCTCACCACCTAGCGGGGGGGCCCGGAAGACCCAGTACTTC.

The gene calls are TRBV6-1 and TRBJ2-6, with 7 positions matching TRBD1. Trimming at V came to 1 base and at J to 0 bases, leaving 3 bases not matched to a gene. The CDR3 is 17 amino acids. The germline V gene has CDR1 MNHNS and CDR2 SASEGT. The CDR3 coding sequence is TGTGCCAGCAGTGAAGGAGACAGGGTCTCTGGGGCCAACGTCCTGACTTTC. Translated, it gives CASSEGDRVSGANVLTF.

The chain carries TRBV11-1 and TRBJ2-3; a weak D match, TRBD1 (6 bases). The CDR3 contains 15 residues. Trimming took off 4 bases at V and 0 bases at J, with 11 bases between the two ends. Germline V gene data show CDR1 as SGHAT and CDR2 as FQDESV (reference sequence). CDR3 sequence: CASSSGAGSTDTQYF. The DNA of the CDR3 is TGTGCCAGCAGCTCAGGGGCCGGGAGCACAGATACGCAGTATTTT.

This chain links TRBV4-3 with TRBJ1-1; D unclear. Germline CDR1 reads LGHNA; CDR2 reads YSLEER. The CDR3 length is 15 residues. The ends were cut back, 0 bases at V and 3 bases at J, with 11 bases in the middle. The CDR3 is CASSQEGSEDTEAFF. CDR3 in DNA: TGCGCCAGCAGCCAAGAGGGGAGCGAGGACACTGAAGCTTTCTTT.

This chain uses TRBV28 with TRBJ1-5, with D perhaps TRBD1 (5 bases). Trimming took 5 bases from V and 9 from J, leaving 14 bases between them. This CDR3 is built from 13 residues. The germline V gene has CDR1 MDHEN and CDR2 SYDVKM. The CDR3 region has the DNA TGTGCCAGCAGTACAGGACTGTCCCGGCCCCAGCATTTT. This encodes CASSTGLSRPQHF.

The rearrangement uses TRBV7-2 and TRBJ2-2, with TRBD2 matching over 10 bases. V lost 2 bases and J lost 1; bases outside the gene matches: 1. CDR3 size: 16 residues. Germline V gene data show CDR1 as SGHTA and CDR2 as FQGNSA. CDR3 loop: CASSLTSGVNTGELFF. The CDR3 DNA sequence: TGTGCCAGCAGCTTAACTAGCGGGGTGAACACCGGGGAGCTGTTTTTT. Full variable domain (outside the CDR3, taken from reference TRBV7-2 and TRBJ2-2): GAGVSQSPSNKVTEKGKDVELRCDPISGHTALYWYRQSLGQGLEFLIYFQGNSAPDKSGLPSDRFSAERTGGSVSTLTIQRTQQEDSAVYLCASSLTSGVNTGELFFGEGSRLTVL.

This chain joins TRBV28 and TRBJ1-2, with D hard to call. Deletions cut 4 bases from V and 4 bases from J, with 7 bases between. The germline gives CDR1 MDHEN, CDR2 SYDVKM. This CDR3 spans 12 amino acids. This CDR3 reads CASSWKGYGYTF. CDR3 coding DNA: TGTGCCAGCAGTTGGAAGGGCTATGGCTACACCTTC.